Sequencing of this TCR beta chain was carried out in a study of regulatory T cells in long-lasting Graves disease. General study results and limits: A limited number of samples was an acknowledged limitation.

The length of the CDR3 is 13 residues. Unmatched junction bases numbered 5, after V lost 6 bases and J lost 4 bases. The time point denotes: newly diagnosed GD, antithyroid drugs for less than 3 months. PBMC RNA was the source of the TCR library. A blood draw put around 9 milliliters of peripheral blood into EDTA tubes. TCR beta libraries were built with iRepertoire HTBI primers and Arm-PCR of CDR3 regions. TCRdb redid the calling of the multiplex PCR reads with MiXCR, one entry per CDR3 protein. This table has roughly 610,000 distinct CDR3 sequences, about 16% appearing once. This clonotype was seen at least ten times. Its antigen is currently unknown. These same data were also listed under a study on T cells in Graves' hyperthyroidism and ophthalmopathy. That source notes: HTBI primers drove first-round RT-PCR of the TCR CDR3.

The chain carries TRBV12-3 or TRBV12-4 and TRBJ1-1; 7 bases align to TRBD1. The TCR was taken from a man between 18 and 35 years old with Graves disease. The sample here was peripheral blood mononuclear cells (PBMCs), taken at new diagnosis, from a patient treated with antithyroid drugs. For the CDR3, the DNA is TGTGCCAGCAGGCAGGGGGGGAGCACTGAAGCTTTCTTT. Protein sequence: CASRQGGSTEAFF.